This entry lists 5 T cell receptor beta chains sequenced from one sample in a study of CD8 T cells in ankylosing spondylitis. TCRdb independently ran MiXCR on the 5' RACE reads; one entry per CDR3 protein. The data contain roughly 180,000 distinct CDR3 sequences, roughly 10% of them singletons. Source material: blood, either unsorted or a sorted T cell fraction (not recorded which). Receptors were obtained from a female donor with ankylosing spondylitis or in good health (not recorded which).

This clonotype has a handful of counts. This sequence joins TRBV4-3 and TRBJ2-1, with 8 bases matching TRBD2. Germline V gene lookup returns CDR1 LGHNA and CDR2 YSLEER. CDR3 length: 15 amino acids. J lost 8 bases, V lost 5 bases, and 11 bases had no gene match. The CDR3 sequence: CASSVRRAGADEQFF. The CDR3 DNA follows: TGCGCCAGCAGCGTCAGAAGAGCGGGAGCGGATGAGCAGTTCTTC.

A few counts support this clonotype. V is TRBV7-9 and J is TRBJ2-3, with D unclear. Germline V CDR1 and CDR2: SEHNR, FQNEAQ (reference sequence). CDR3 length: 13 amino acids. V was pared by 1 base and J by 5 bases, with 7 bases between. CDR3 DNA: TGTGCCAGCAGCTTAGAGGCCCAAGATACGCAGTATTTT. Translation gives CASSLEAQDTQYF.

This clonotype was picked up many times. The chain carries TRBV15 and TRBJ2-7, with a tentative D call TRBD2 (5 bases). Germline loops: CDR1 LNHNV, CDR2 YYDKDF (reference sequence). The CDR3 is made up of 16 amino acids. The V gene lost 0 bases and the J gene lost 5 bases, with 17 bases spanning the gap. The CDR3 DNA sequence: TGTGCCACCAGCAGAGATCTCGGTCTCCGGGGAGACGAGCAGTACTTC. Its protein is CATSRDLGLRGDEQYF.

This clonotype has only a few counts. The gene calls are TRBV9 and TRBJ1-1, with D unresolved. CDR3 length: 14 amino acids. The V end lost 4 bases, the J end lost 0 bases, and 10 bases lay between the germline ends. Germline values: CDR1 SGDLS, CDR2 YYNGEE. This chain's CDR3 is CASSRGYMNTEAFF. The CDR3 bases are TGTGCCAGCAGCCGGGGATACATGAACACTGAAGCTTTCTTT. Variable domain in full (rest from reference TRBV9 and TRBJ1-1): DSGVTQTPKHLITATGQRVTLRCSPRSGDLSVYWYQQSLDQGLQFLIQYYNGEERAKGNILERFSAQQFPDLHSELNLSSLELGDSALYFCASSRGYMNTEAFFGQGTRLTVV.

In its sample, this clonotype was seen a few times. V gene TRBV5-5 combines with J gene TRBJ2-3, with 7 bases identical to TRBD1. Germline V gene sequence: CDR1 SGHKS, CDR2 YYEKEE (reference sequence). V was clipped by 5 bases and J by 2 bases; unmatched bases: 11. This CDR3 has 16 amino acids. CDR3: CASRLGSGGYTDTQYF. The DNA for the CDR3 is TGTGCCAGCAGGCTAGGATCAGGGGGTTACACAGATACGCAGTATTTT.